This section outlines one TCR beta chain sequence together with its context. What it recognizes is unknown. The PCR had 60 Vbeta and 13 Jbeta primers. The table came from immunoSEQ multiplex PCR; TCRdb's copy has only in-frame clones and leaves some out. The data hold 69,000 or so clones, with about 70% observed a single time. This sample is part of a study of cytomegalovirus exposure and HLA in healthy donors. Study-level information: Earlier findings included roughly 100 million unique TCR beta sequences obtained from 150 million to 200 million T cells. Study conclusions and caveats: A previous analysis found most TCR beta V segments productive roughly 87% or roughly 30% of the time.

J gave up 3 bases and V 4 bases, and 3 bases lay outside the gene matches. Per germline, CDR1 KGHSH and CDR2 LQKENI. The CDR3 extends over 14 amino acids. This TCR came from a man in his late teens or twenties in good health and CMV-seronegative. The V call is TRBV18, the J call TRBJ2-3; 8 nucleotides line up with TRBD2. Sample: PBMCs. The CDR3 region has the DNA TGTGCCAGCTCACTTAGCGGGGAGACAGATACGCAGTATTTT. Protein: CASSLSGETDTQYF.